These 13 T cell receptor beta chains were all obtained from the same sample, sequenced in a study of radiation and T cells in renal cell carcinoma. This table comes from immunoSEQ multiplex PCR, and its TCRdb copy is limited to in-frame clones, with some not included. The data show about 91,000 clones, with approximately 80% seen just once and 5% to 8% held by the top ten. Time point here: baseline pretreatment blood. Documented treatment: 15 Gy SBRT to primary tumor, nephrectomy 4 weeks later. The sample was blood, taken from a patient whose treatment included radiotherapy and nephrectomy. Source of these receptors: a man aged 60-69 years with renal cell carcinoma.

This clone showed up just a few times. The CDR3 nucleotides read TGTGCCAGTAGTATGTTGAGGGATATCGCTGAAGCTTTCTTT. It encodes CASSMLRDIAEAFF. The chain joins TRBV19 to TRBJ1-1; D not resolved. There are 14 residues in the CDR3. Germline CDR1 reads LNHDA; CDR2 reads SQIVND (reference sequence). V lost 3 bases and J lost 6, with 14 bases in between.

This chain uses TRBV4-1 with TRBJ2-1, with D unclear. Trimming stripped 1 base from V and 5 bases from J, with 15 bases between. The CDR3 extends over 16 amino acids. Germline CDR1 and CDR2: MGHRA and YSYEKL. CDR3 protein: CASSQVLTPLNNEQFF. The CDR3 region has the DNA TGCGCCAGCAGCCAAGTGCTGACCCCTCTGAACAATGAGCAGTTCTTC.

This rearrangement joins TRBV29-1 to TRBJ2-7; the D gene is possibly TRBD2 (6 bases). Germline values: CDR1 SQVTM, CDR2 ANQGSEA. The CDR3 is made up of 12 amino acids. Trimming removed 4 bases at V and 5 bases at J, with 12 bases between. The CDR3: CSVVQGGNEQYF. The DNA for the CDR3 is TGCAGCGTTGTTCAGGGCGGGAACGAGCAGTACTTC.

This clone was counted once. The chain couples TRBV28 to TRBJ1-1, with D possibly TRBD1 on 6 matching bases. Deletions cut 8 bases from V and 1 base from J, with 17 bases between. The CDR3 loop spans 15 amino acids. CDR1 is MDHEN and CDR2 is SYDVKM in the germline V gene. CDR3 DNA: TGTGCCAGCGGTGAAGGGGGGATGAAGAACACTGAAGCTTTCTTT. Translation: CASGEGGMKNTEAFF.

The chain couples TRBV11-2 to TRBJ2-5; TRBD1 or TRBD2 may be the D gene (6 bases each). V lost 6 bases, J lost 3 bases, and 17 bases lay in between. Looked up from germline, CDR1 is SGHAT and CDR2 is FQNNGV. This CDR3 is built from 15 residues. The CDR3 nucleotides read TGTGCCAGCAGACCGGCTAGGGGGAGGAAAGAGACCCAGTACTTC. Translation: CASRPARGRKETQYF.

CDR3 region: CASASGNPYEQYF. CDR3 coding DNA: TGTGCCAGTGCTAGCGGGAACCCCTACGAGCAGTACTTC. The rearrangement joins TRBV28 to TRBJ2-7, with TRBD2 matching 9 bases. Germline CDR1 and CDR2: MDHEN and SYDVKM. V trimming: 9 bases; J trimming: 2 bases; junction bases outside the gene matches: 5. The CDR3 has 13 residues.

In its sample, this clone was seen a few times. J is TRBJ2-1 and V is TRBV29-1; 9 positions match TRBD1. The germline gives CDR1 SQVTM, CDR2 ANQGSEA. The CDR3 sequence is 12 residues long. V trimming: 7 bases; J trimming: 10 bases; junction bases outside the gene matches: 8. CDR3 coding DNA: TGCAGCGCTGGGACAGGGACGTTCGAGCAGTTCTTC. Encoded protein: CSAGTGTFEQFF.

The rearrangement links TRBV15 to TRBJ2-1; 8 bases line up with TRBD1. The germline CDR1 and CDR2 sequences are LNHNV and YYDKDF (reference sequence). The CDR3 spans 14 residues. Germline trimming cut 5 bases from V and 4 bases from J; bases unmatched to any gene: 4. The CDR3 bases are TGTGCCACCAGCTCCGGACAGGGATACAATGAGCAGTTCTTC. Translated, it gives CATSSGQGYNEQFF. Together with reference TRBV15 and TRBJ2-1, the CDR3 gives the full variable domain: DAMVIQNPRYQVTQFGKPVTLSCSQTLNHNVMYWYQQKSSQAPKLLFHYYDKDFNNEADTPDNFQSRRPNTSFCFLDIRSPGLGDTAMYLCATSSGQGYNEQFFGPGTRLTVL.

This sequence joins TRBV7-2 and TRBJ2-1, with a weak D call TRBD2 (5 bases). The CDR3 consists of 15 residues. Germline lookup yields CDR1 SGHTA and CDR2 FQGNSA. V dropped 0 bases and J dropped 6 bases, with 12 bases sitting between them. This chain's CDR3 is CASSLAGAPFNEQFF. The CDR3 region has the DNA TGTGCCAGCAGCTTAGCGGGAGCCCCTTTCAATGAGCAGTTCTTC.

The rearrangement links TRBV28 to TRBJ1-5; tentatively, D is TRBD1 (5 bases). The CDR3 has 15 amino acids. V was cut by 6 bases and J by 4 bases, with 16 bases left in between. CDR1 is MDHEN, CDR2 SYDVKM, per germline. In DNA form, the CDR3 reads TGTGCCAGCAGCCTCCCAACGGGACTGAATCAGCCCCAGCATTTT. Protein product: CASSLPTGLNQPQHF.

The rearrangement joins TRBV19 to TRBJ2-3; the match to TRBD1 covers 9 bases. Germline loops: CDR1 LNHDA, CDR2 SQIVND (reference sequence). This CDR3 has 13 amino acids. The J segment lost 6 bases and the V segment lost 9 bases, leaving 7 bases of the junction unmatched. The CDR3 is CASQTGGLDTQYF. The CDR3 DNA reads TGTGCCAGCCAAACAGGGGGCTTGGATACGCAGTATTTT.

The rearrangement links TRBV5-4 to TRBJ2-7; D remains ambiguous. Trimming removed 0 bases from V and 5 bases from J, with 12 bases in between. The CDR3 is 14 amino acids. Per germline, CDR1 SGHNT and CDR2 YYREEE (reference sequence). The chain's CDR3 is CASSLEPAPDEQYF. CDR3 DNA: TGTGCCAGCAGCTTGGAGCCAGCCCCAGACGAGCAGTACTTC.

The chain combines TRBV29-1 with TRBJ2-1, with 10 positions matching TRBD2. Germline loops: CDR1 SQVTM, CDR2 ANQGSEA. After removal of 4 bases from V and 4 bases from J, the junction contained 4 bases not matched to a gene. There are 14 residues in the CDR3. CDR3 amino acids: CSVAVAGGYNEQFF. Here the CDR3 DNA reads TGCAGCGTTGCGGTAGCGGGAGGTTACAATGAGCAGTTCTTC.